The 32 T cell receptor beta chains in this list originate from one sample, sequenced in a study of cytomegalovirus exposure and HLA in healthy donors. Primers included in the PCR were 60 Vbeta and 13 Jbeta primers. This table comes from immunoSEQ multiplex PCR, and its TCRdb copy is limited to in-frame clones, with some not included. The table includes about 160,000 clones, approximately 81% detected once. Sample: PBMCs. These receptor sequences come from a young man in good health and CMV-seronegative.

The chain joins TRBV27 to TRBJ1-2; TRBD1 matches at 9 bases. Looked up from germline, CDR1 is MNHEY and CDR2 is SMNVEV (reference sequence). This CDR3 region has 16 residues. V lost 4 bases, J lost 5 bases, and 11 bases stayed unmatched. The CDR3 sequence: CASSSQGAHLLYGYTF. As DNA, the CDR3 is TGTGCCAGCAGTTCACAGGGGGCCCACCTCCTTTATGGCTACACCTTC.

This sequence joins TRBV18 and TRBJ2-2; D remains unclear. Germline-derived CDR1 and CDR2 are KGHSH and LQKENI. This CDR3 spans 13 amino acids. V was trimmed by 0 bases and J by 5 bases, leaving 4 bases between them. The CDR3 DNA reads as TGTGCCAGCTCACCACCTTCTACCGGGGAGCTGTTTTTT. This sequence encodes CASSPPSTGELFF.

The gene calls are TRBV5-4 and TRBJ2-6, with D unclear. V was trimmed by 2 bases and J by 2 bases, leaving 14 bases between them. The CDR3 loop spans 17 amino acids. Per germline, CDR1 SGHNT and CDR2 YYREEE (reference sequence). The CDR3 loop is CASSFGWRGAGANVLTF. The CDR3 DNA follows: TGTGCCAGCAGCTTCGGCTGGAGAGGAGCTGGGGCCAACGTCCTGACTTTC.

This clone was detected only a few times. The V and J genes are TRBV7-8 and TRBJ2-4, with 9 bases lining up with TRBD1. V was pared by 5 bases and J by 4 bases, with 9 bases of the junction left unmatched. This CDR3 spans 16 amino acids. Germline assignment: CDR1 SGHVS and CDR2 FQNEAQ. CDR3: CASSPRRTGDKNIQYF. The CDR3 coding sequence is TGTGCCAGCAGCCCCCGACGGACAGGGGATAAAAACATTCAGTACTTC. Full variable domain (missing parts from reference TRBV7-8 and TRBJ2-4): GAGVSQSPRYKVAKRGQDVALRCDPISGHVSLFWYQQALGQGPEFLTYFQNEAQLDKSGLPSDRFFAERPEGSVSTLKIQRTQQEDSAVYLCASSPRRTGDKNIQYFGAGTRLSVL.

This sequence joins TRBV9 and TRBJ1-4, with a tentative D call TRBD1 (5 bases). V lost 4 bases to trimming and J lost 0 bases, with 13 bases between them. This CDR3 contains 16 residues. CDR1 and CDR2 from the germline V gene are SGDLS and YYNGEE. CDR3 in amino acids: CASSPHRTATNEKLFF. In DNA, the CDR3 is TGTGCCAGCAGCCCTCACAGGACCGCAACTAATGAAAAACTGTTTTTT.

This clone was observed once. The V gene is TRBV27, the J gene TRBJ2-7, with D tentatively TRBD1 (6 bases). CDR1 is MNHEY, CDR2 SMNVEV, per germline (reference sequence). Trimming removed 4 bases at V and 7 bases at J, with 11 bases between. The length of the CDR3 is 12 residues. The CDR3 nucleotides read TGTGCCAGCAGTTCAGGGGCTCAAGAGCAGTACTTC. It specifies CASSSGAQEQYF.

The V gene is TRBV5-6, the J gene TRBJ2-1, with 7 bases fitting TRBD1. Germline V gene lookup returns CDR1 SGHDT and CDR2 YYEEEE. CDR3 size: 16 residues. Unmatched junction bases numbered 8, after V lost 5 bases and J lost 0 bases. The CDR3: CASSFLDRDSYNEQFF. Here the CDR3 DNA reads TGTGCCAGCAGTTTTTTAGACAGGGACTCCTACAATGAGCAGTTCTTC.

The V and J genes are TRBV5-4 and TRBJ1-1; 7 bases map to TRBD1. This CDR3 region has 12 residues. V dropped 3 bases and J dropped 9; count of bases not matched to a gene: 5. Germline CDR1 and CDR2: SGHNT and YYREEE (reference sequence). CDR3 sequence (DNA): TGTGCCAGCAGCTCCTTGACAGGGAAAGCTTTCTTT. Its protein product is CASSSLTGKAFF.

The rearrangement uses TRBV5-4 and TRBJ1-2, with D unclear. CDR3 length: 14 residues. Germline-derived CDR1 and CDR2 are SGHNT and YYREEE (reference sequence). V shed 4 bases and J shed 0 bases, with 10 bases lying between them. CDR3 amino acids: CASSTDTSNYGYTF. The CDR3 DNA reads TGTGCCAGCAGCACCGACACCTCTAACTATGGCTACACCTTC.

This clone was seen a few times. The rearrangement links TRBV19 to TRBJ1-2, with TRBD1 as a possible D gene (6 bases). The CDR3 has 16 residues. CDR1 is LNHDA and CDR2 is SQIVND in the germline V gene (reference sequence). Trimming took off 5 bases at V and 4 bases at J, with 20 bases between the two ends. CDR3 bases: TGTGCCAGTAGTGTCCTCCGGACAGAGGGCAGCTATGGCTACACCTTC. Translating gives CASSVLRTEGSYGYTF.

This chain uses TRBV2 with TRBJ2-2; TRBD1 matches at 8 bases. The CDR3 consists of 15 residues. The germline V gene has CDR1 SNHLY and CDR2 FYNNEI. V lost 6 bases, J lost 1 base, and 4 bases stayed unmatched. In DNA, the CDR3 is TGTGCCAGCAGGCGGGACAGGCTGAACACCGGGGAGCTGTTTTTT. Protein: CASRRDRLNTGELFF.

The CDR3 DNA follows: TGTGCCAGCTCACCACGGGATGACAGGGACACCCTTTGGGGAAACGAGCAGTACTTC. It specifies CASSPRDDRDTLWGNEQYF. V and J are TRBV18 and TRBJ2-7, with TRBD1 identical over 7 bases. The germline gives CDR1 KGHSH, CDR2 LQKENI. Losses at the gene ends were 1 base for V and 5 bases for J; bases not matched to a gene: 20. The CDR3 runs to 19 residues.

The rearrangement uses TRBV5-6 and TRBJ1-2; a possible D gene is TRBD1 (6 bases). The CDR3 totals 15 residues. Germline V CDR1 and CDR2: SGHDT, YYEEEE. The germline V and J ends were trimmed by 0 bases and 0 bases, with 9 bases remaining between them. The CDR3 nucleotides read TGTGCCAGCAGCTTGGGACAGGCAGCTAACTATGGCTACACCTTC. Amino acid sequence: CASSLGQAANYGYTF.

This clone was counted a single time. The CDR3 DNA reads as TGCGCCAGCAGTTCGAGTCGAGGCGGGGGCCTGTCCTACGAGCAGTACTTC. Residues: CASSSSRGGGLSYEQYF. The rearrangement uses TRBV10-2 and TRBJ2-7; TRBD2 is a possible D gene (7 bases). Germline lookup yields CDR1 WSHSY and CDR2 SAAADI. This CDR3 is built from 17 residues. V lost 5 bases and J lost 1, with 21 bases in between.

The rearrangement joins TRBV7-6 to TRBJ1-4, with D perhaps matching TRBD1 (5 bases). V shed 0 bases and J shed 7 bases, with 12 bases lying between them. Per the germline V gene, CDR1 is SGHVS and CDR2 is FNYEAQ. CDR3 length: 15 amino acids. CDR3 DNA sequence: TGTGCCAGCAGCTTAGCTGGGGGGGGGAGTGAAAAACTGTTTTTT. This sequence encodes CASSLAGGGSEKLFF. Full variable domain (rest looked up from reference TRBV7-6 and TRBJ1-4): GAGVSQSPRYKVTKRGQDVALRCDPISGHVSLYWYRQALGQGPEFLTYFNYEAQQDKSGLPNDRFSAERPEGSISTLTIQRTEQRDSAMYRCASSLAGGGSEKLFFGSGTQLSVL.

The CDR3 is CASSLAGSSYNEQFF. CDR3 coding DNA: TGCGCCAGCAGCCTAGCGGGGAGCTCCTACAATGAGCAGTTCTTC. The chain couples TRBV4-3 to TRBJ2-1, with 8 bases matching TRBD2. The CDR3 consists of 15 residues. Germline CDR1 and CDR2: LGHNA and YSLEER. The V gene end was trimmed by 4 bases and the J gene end by 0 bases; junction bases not matched to a gene: 2.

This clone was counted a single time. The rearrangement joins TRBV27 to TRBJ2-3; TRBD2 matches 12 bases. CDR1 MNHEY and CDR2 SMNVEV come from the germline V gene (reference sequence). The V segment lost 5 bases and the J segment 3 bases; nucleotides outside the gene matches: 3. The CDR3 runs to 15 residues. Here the CDR3 DNA reads TGTGCCAGCAGTCCTGGACTAGCGGGAACAGATACGCAGTATTTT. This sequence encodes CASSPGLAGTDTQYF.

The genes are TRBV19 and TRBJ2-1, with D uncertain. This CDR3 comprises 17 residues. Germline CDR1 is LNHDA and CDR2 is SQIVND (reference sequence). V was trimmed by 5 bases and J by 1 base, leaving 18 bases between them. Here the CDR3 DNA reads TGTGCCAGTAGTTCCCCCGCTAATACGGAGTCCTACAATGAGCAGTTCTTC. It specifies CASSSPANTESYNEQFF.

Regarding this clone: The identical CDR3 is also encoded by other nucleotide sequences in the sample. The rearrangement links TRBV7-9 to TRBJ1-1, with a possible D match to TRBD1 (5 bases). CDR3 length equals 14 residues. V lost 5 bases and J lost 5, with 15 bases in between. Germline V gene lookup returns CDR1 SEHNR and CDR2 FQNEAQ (reference sequence). The CDR3 bases are TGTGCCAGCAGCCCGGGGGGATTTAGGACTGAAGCTTTCTTT. This encodes CASSPGGFRTEAFF.

The chain uses TRBV6-5 and TRBJ1-5; D not resolved. The CDR3 covers 15 residues. From germline, CDR1 is MNHEY and CDR2 SVGAGI. The V gene lost 2 bases and the J gene lost 4 bases, with 12 bases spanning the gap. CDR3 in amino acids: CASSYRAGWNQPQHF. The CDR3 nucleotides are TGTGCCAGCAGTTACAGGGCGGGGTGGAATCAGCCCCAGCATTTT.

There are a few counts of this clone. The rearrangement joins TRBV7-3 to TRBJ2-1; 11 nucleotides match TRBD2. CDR1 is SGHTA and CDR2 is FQGTGA in the germline V gene. The CDR3 is 15 residues long. The J segment lost 7 bases and the V segment lost 5 bases, leaving 7 bases of the junction unmatched. For the CDR3, the DNA is TGTGCCAGCAGCCTAGGGACTAGCGGAGCGAATGAGCAGTTCTTC. Its protein is CASSLGTSGANEQFF.

The chain recombines TRBV27 with TRBJ1-2; D possibly corresponds to TRBD1 (5 bases). The V gene lost 2 bases and the J gene lost 2 bases, with 9 bases spanning the gap. The germline CDR1 and CDR2 sequences are MNHEY and SMNVEV (reference sequence). The CDR3 has 14 residues. CDR3 sequence: CASSLGSGNYGYTF. In nucleotides, the CDR3 is TGTGCCAGCAGTTTAGGTTCAGGGAACTATGGCTACACCTTC.

The V gene is TRBV28, the J gene TRBJ2-7; 8 nucleotides agree with TRBD1. Trimming cost V 7 bases and J 0 bases; bases outside gene matches: 5. CDR1 is MDHEN, CDR2 SYDVKM, per germline. The CDR3 extends over 14 amino acids. CDR3 nucleotides: TGTGCCAGCAACCCAGGGGGCCTCTCCTACGAGCAGTACTTC. Its translation is CASNPGGLSYEQYF.

The J gene is TRBJ1-1, the V gene TRBV2; TRBD1 agrees at 8 bases. Germline values: CDR1 SNHLY, CDR2 FYNNEI. This CDR3 has 16 amino acids. The trim removed 6 bases at V and 0 bases at J, leaving 9 bases unmatched. In DNA, the CDR3 is TGTGCCAGCAGCGTGGACAGGGAGAGGATGAACACTGAAGCTTTCTTT. It specifies CASSVDRERMNTEAFF.

The chain recombines TRBV7-9 with TRBJ1-5; 12 nucleotides agree with TRBD1. This CDR3 has 15 amino acids. The germline V gene has CDR1 SEHNR and CDR2 FQNEAQ (reference sequence). V gave up 5 bases and J gave up 6 bases; unmatched junction bases: 5. The CDR3 coding sequence is TGTGCCAGCAGCCCCGGGACAGGGGGCAGTCAGCCCCAGCATTTT. Translated: CASSPGTGGSQPQHF.

The chain employs TRBV7-9 and TRBJ1-1; D not resolved. V shed 5 bases and J shed 3 bases, with 10 bases lying between them. The CDR3 spans 13 residues. Germline CDR1 and CDR2: SEHNR and FQNEAQ (reference sequence). CDR3 nucleotides: TGTGCCAGCAGCGTCCGGGAGTACACTGAAGCTTTCTTT. Encoded protein: CASSVREYTEAFF. Supplemented by reference TRBV7-9 and TRBJ1-1, the full variable domain reads DTGVSQNPRHKITKRGQNVTFRCDPISEHNRLYWYRQTLGQGPEFLTYFQNEAQLEKSRLLSDRFSAERPKGSFSTLEIQRTEQGDSAMYLCASSVREYTEAFFGQGTRLTVV.

CDR3 nucleotides: TGCGCCAGCAGCCTAAGAGGGGGCCTTAATGAAAAACTGTTTTTT. Amino acid sequence: CASSLRGGLNEKLFF. The V call is TRBV4-3, the J call TRBJ1-4; 7 bases are a match to TRBD1. Germline V CDR1 and CDR2: LGHNA, YSLEER. There are 15 residues in the CDR3. The junction had 6 bases not matched to a gene; V was cut back by 4 bases and J by 4 bases.

This rearrangement joins TRBV5-1 to TRBJ2-5; 9 bases fit TRBD1. Judging by the DNA end, TRBJ2-7 fits better; the J call may be wrong. This CDR3 has 14 amino acids. CDR1 and CDR2 from the germline V gene are SGHRS and YFSETQ. The CDR3 loop is CASRVGQGAYEQYF. The CDR3 DNA reads TGCGCCAGCAGGGTGGGACAGGGAGCCTACGAGCAGTACTTC.

The J gene is TRBJ2-7, the V gene TRBV9, with TRBD2 identical over 7 bases. CDR3 length equals 15 residues. Germline lookup yields CDR1 SGDLS and CDR2 YYNGEE. With V trimmed by 0 bases and J by 2 bases, 5 bases remained unmatched. CDR3 DNA: TGTGCCAGCAGCGTAGGGGGGAGGGTTGCCTACGAGCAGTACTTC. It yields the protein CASSVGGRVAYEQYF.

This rearrangement joins TRBV2 to TRBJ2-1, with 8 positions matching TRBD2. From germline, CDR1 is SNHLY and CDR2 FYNNEI. V lost 7 bases, J lost 0 bases, and 8 bases stayed unmatched. The CDR3 is 16 residues long. CDR3 sequence (DNA): TGTGCCAGCATTAGAAGCGGGGGTCGCTCCTACAATGAGCAGTTCTTC. This translates into CASIRSGGRSYNEQFF. Complete variable domain (other parts from reference TRBV2 and TRBJ2-1): EPEVTQTPSHQVTQMGQEVILRCVPISNHLYFYWYRQILGQKVEFLVSFYNNEISEKSEIFDDQFSVERPDGSNFTLKIRSTKLEDSAMYFCASIRSGGRSYNEQFFGPGTRLTVL.

The chain carries TRBV28 and TRBJ2-2; D is unclear. Germline V gene data show CDR1 as MDHEN and CDR2 as SYDVKM. The CDR3 extends over 13 amino acids. Trimming took off 7 bases at V and 5 bases at J, with 11 bases between the two ends. CDR3 loop: CASTRLDTGELFF. The CDR3 bases are TGTGCCAGCACCCGTCTAGATACCGGGGAGCTGTTTTTT. The whole variable domain, remainder taken from reference TRBV28 and TRBJ2-2, is DVKVTQSSRYLVKRTGEKVFLECVQDMDHENMFWYRQDPGLGLRLIYFSYDVKMKEKGDIPEGYSVSREKKERFSLILESASTNQTSMYLCASTRLDTGELFFGEGSRLTVL.

The rearrangement links TRBV9 to TRBJ2-3, with 14 bases matching TRBD2. V lost 3 bases to trimming and J lost 0 bases; unmatched junction nucleotides: 6. CDR1 is SGDLS, CDR2 YYNGEE, per germline. CDR3 length: 18 residues. The CDR3 nucleotides are TGTGCCAGCAGCGGACTAGCGGGGGGGTCTCCTAGCACAGATACGCAGTATTTT. Its protein is CASSGLAGGSPSTDTQYF.